The 10 T cell receptor beta chains in this list originate from one sample, sequenced in a study of Ad26.COV2.S vaccination and SARS-CoV-2 variants. Repertoires were generated with immunoSEQ multiplex PCR, while TCRdb's copy carries only in-frame clones and drops some. The sample lists about 420,000 clones, 85% to 90% occurring once. Treatment described: 15 to 20 received Ad26.COV2.S at low or high dose, single or two shots; about 5 received placebo; per-sample allocation not given. It was on day 63 after the first vaccine or placebo injection that samples were taken. Material: peripheral blood, obtained in a trial of Ad26.COV2.S vaccine versus placebo. Every receptor here comes from a person aged 18-65 years who received the Ad26.COV2.S COVID-19 vaccine or a placebo.

This chain links TRBV6-5 with TRBJ2-5; 10 bases agree with TRBD2. The CDR3 runs to 16 residues. Germline lookup yields CDR1 MNHEY and CDR2 SVGAGI. Trimming at V came to 0 bases and at J to 5 bases, leaving 6 bases not matched to a gene. The CDR3 DNA reads TGTGCCAGCAGTTACTCAACTAGCGGGACGGGGGAGACCCAGTACTTC. Protein sequence: CASSYSTSGTGETQYF.

The chain employs TRBV28 and TRBJ1-1, with 8 bases that match TRBD1. Trimming at V came to 4 bases and at J to 2 bases, leaving 6 bases not matched to a gene. The germline gives CDR1 MDHEN, CDR2 SYDVKM. CDR3 length equals 15 residues. CDR3 region: CASSSNGQGNTEAFF. Here the CDR3 DNA reads TGTGCCAGCAGTTCGAACGGACAGGGCAACACTGAAGCTTTCTTT.

This clone showed up just once. The chain couples TRBV19 to TRBJ2-5; D might be TRBD1 (6 bases). Germline V gene sequence: CDR1 LNHDA, CDR2 SQIVND (reference sequence). This CDR3 spans 16 amino acids. Trimming cost V 3 bases and J 2 bases, with 16 bases left between them. CDR3 residues: CASSISQGSYQETQYF. The DNA for the CDR3 is TGTGCCAGTAGTATTTCACAGGGCTCTTATCAAGAGACCCAGTACTTC.

This clone is a singleton in its sample. This chain joins TRBV27 and TRBJ1-6; 8 positions agree with TRBD1. The CDR3 totals 13 residues. Trimming took 7 bases from V and 9 from J; bases not matched to a gene: 5. Per the germline V gene, CDR1 is MNHEY and CDR2 is SMNVEV (reference sequence). In nucleotides, the CDR3 is TGTGCCAGCAACGACAGGGGTCCTTCACCCCTCCACTTT. Its translation is CASNDRGPSPLHF.

The chain has TRBV14 and TRBJ1-2; D gene uncertain. The V end lost 4 bases, the J end lost 1 base, and 13 bases lay between the germline ends. The CDR3 runs 15 residues. Germline lookup yields CDR1 SGHDN and CDR2 FVKESK. Here the CDR3 reads CASSPQAAGNYGYTF. DNA for the CDR3: TGTGCCAGCAGCCCCCAGGCAGCGGGTAACTATGGCTACACCTTC.

This chain links TRBV6-5 with TRBJ1-6, with D possibly being TRBD1 (5 bases). Germline CDR1 is MNHEY and CDR2 is SVGAGI. V dropped 6 bases and J dropped 8 bases, with 14 bases sitting between them. The length of the CDR3 is 14 residues. The CDR3 is CASSRTLRDSPLHF. CDR3 DNA: TGTGCCAGCAGCCGGACACTTAGAGATTCACCCCTCCACTTT.

V and J are TRBV4-1 and TRBJ2-7, with D hard to call. The V end lost 2 bases, the J end lost 1 base, and 18 bases lay between the germline ends. The CDR3 extends over 17 amino acids. In germline, CDR1 is MGHRA, CDR2 YSYEKL. CDR3 in amino acids: CASSQSQGRVLSYEQYF. Here the CDR3 DNA reads TGCGCCAGCAGCCAATCCCAAGGACGGGTGTTATCCTACGAGCAGTACTTC.

This clone showed up just once. The V gene is TRBV2, the J gene TRBJ2-2; a possible D gene is TRBD1 (6 bases). CDR3 length: 15 amino acids. CDR1 is SNHLY, CDR2 FYNNEI, per germline. Between the trimmed V and J ends, which lost 4 bases and 4 bases, there was a span of 13 bases. This chain's CDR3 is CASSGGRGITGELFF. The CDR3 DNA reads TGTGCCAGCAGTGGTGGCAGGGGTATCACCGGGGAGCTGTTTTTT.

The chain recombines TRBV2 with TRBJ2-3; 13 bases are shared with TRBD2. CDR3 length: 14 residues. V gave up 7 bases and J gave up 11 bases; unmatched junction bases: 9. CDR1 and CDR2 from the germline V gene are SNHLY and FYNNEI. The CDR3 DNA reads as TGTGCCAGCACCGTGTCGGGACTAGCGGGGATGCAGTATTTT. Translated, it gives CASTVSGLAGMQYF.

The V and J genes are TRBV28 and TRBJ1-1; 8 nucleotides agree with TRBD1. This CDR3 is built from 16 residues. Germline V gene data show CDR1 as MDHEN and CDR2 as SYDVKM. V was clipped by 5 bases and J by 3 bases; unmatched bases: 11. The CDR3 nucleotides are TGTGCCAGCAGTGAGACAGGGGTAGGGATTGACACTGAAGCTTTCTTT. Residues: CASSETGVGIDTEAFF.